This T cell receptor beta chain was identified in a study of OX40 agonist ivuxolimab in advanced cancers. This table comes from immunoSEQ multiplex PCR, and its TCRdb copy is limited to in-frame clones, with some not included. The repertoire consists of almost 80,000 clones, with around 86% occurring once and the leading ten covering around 0.26%. Trimming took off 5 bases at V and 9 bases at J, with 14 bases between the two ends. Germline values: CDR1 SSHAT, CDR2 FNYEAQ (reference sequence). CDR3 size: 13 residues. V and J are TRBV7-7 and TRBJ2-1; D possibly corresponds to TRBD1 (6 bases). Sequences were derived from CD4+ or CD8+ T cells sorted from blood, sampled in a trial of the OX40 agonist ivuxolimab. The TCR sequence derives from an adult with an advanced solid tumor such as melanoma, head and neck, liver or kidney cancer. The CDR3 here is CASSPRGLGEQFF. The CDR3 DNA sequence: TGTGCCAGCAGCCCCAGGGGCCTGGGTGAGCAGTTCTTC.